Listed here are 3 T cell receptor beta chains from one sample, sequenced in a study of T cell responses to AZD1222 COVID-19 vaccine. The method was immunoSEQ multiplex PCR; TCRdb's version includes in-frame clones alone and lacks a portion of them. The sample has some 75,000 clones; around nine tenths are singletons. The sequencing here drew on peripheral blood, taken on day 0 of AZD1222 vaccination. These receptors all stem from an adult in good health.

V is TRBV5-1 and J is TRBJ2-7; D is unresolved. CDR3 length equals 16 residues. Germline V gives CDR1 SGHRS, CDR2 YFSETQ. Trimming stripped 3 bases from V and 3 bases from J, with 19 bases between. The CDR3 DNA reads as TGCGCCAGCAGCTCACCGCTTGGGCGGAGAAACTACGAGCAGTACTTC. Translated, it gives CASSSPLGRRNYEQYF.

This clone was observed a few times. V and J are TRBV3-1 (or the pseudogene TRBV3-2) and TRBJ2-5; the match to TRBD2 covers 8 bases. Germline V gene lookup returns CDR1 LGHDT and CDR2 YNNKEL (reference sequence). The V gene end was trimmed by 0 bases and the J gene end by 0 bases; junction bases not matched to a gene: 0. CDR3 length: 15 amino acids. As DNA, the CDR3 is TGTGCCAGCAGCCAAGAACTAGCGGACCAAGAGACCCAGTACTTC. Translated, it gives CASSQELADQETQYF.

V is TRBV5-1 and J is TRBJ1-1; 7 bases are a match to TRBD1. CDR3 size: 15 residues. Germline trimming cut 1 base from V and 3 bases from J; bases unmatched to any gene: 6. Germline assignment: CDR1 SGHRS and CDR2 YFSETQ. CDR3: CASSLTTGRHTEAFF. The CDR3 DNA is TGCGCCAGCAGCTTGACGACAGGGCGTCACACTGAAGCTTTCTTT.